The 15 T cell receptor beta chains in this list originate from one sample, sequenced in a study of shared clonotypes between healthy human individuals. Produced via immunoSEQ multiplex PCR; TCRdb's table is partial and in-frame only. Altogether about 2.4 million clones are present, 93% being singletons, with the ten largest covering 0.36%. Sequencing used naive CD4+ T cells from PBMCs. The sample's subset: CD45RA+ positively selected. The source is a man aged 18 to 30 in good health. Some clones in this sample may be carry-over from other donors' samples.

This clone was recorded once. This rearrangement joins TRBV9 to TRBJ1-2; D is ambiguous. The CDR3 contains 15 residues. The V end was cut by 0 bases, the J end by 3 bases, with 12 bases between. Germline-derived CDR1 and CDR2 are SGDLS and YYNGEE. The CDR3 DNA reads TGTGCCAGCAGCGTAGACCTGCAGGACTACTATGGCTACACCTTC. Encoded protein: CASSVDLQDYYGYTF.

The rearrangement joins TRBV7-9 to TRBJ1-3, with D unresolved. The V and J ends lost 0 bases and 4 bases respectively, with 16 bases between them. This CDR3 comprises 17 residues. Germline V gene lookup returns CDR1 SEHNR and CDR2 FQNEAQ (reference sequence). Written as DNA, the CDR3 is TGTGCCAGCAGCTTAGCGCTAGGTCTCCCCATCGGAAACACCATATATTTT. This translates into CASSLALGLPIGNTIYF.

The gene calls are TRBV10-3 and TRBJ2-1; D call uncertain. The CDR3 is 15 residues long. Germline V gene data show CDR1 as ENHRY and CDR2 as SYGVKD. Trimming pared 3 bases from V and 8 bases from J, leaving 17 bases between. The CDR3 bases are TGTGCCATCAGTGATGGAGAGGCTCCCTGGTATGAGCAGTTCTTC. Amino acid sequence: CAISDGEAPWYEQFF.

The chain has TRBV11-2 and TRBJ2-3, with TRBD2 as a possible D gene (5 bases). Trimming stripped 1 base from V and 1 base from J, with 15 bases between. This CDR3 has 17 residues. Germline lookup yields CDR1 SGHAT and CDR2 FQNNGV. CDR3 in DNA: TGTGCCAGCAGCTTAGTCCCCCTAGGGAGAGGCACAGATACGCAGTATTTT. This gives the protein CASSLVPLGRGTDTQYF. Drawing the rest from reference TRBV11-2 and TRBJ2-3, the complete variable domain is EAGVAQSPRYKIIEKRQSVAFWCNPISGHATLYWYQQILGQGPKLLIQFQNNGVVDDSQLPKDRFSAERLKGVDSTLKIQPAKLEDSAVYLCASSLVPLGRGTDTQYFGPGTRLTVL.

The J gene is TRBJ2-7, the V gene TRBV2; 14 bases fit TRBD2. The germline V gene has CDR1 SNHLY and CDR2 FYNNEI. The junction had 7 bases not matched to a gene; V was cut back by 6 bases and J by 9 bases. This CDR3 contains 14 residues. The CDR3 protein is CASSAGLAGGGQYF. The CDR3 region has the DNA TGTGCCAGCAGCGCCGGACTAGCGGGAGGAGGGCAGTACTTC.

This clone was observed a single time. The genes are TRBV10-3 and TRBJ2-3, with D possibly TRBD2 on 6 matching bases. V shed 10 bases and J shed 0 bases, with 17 bases lying between them. Germline CDR1 is ENHRY and CDR2 is SYGVKD. The CDR3 has 15 amino acids. The CDR3 bases are TGTGCCAGCCTGAGCGAGGCGGGAAGCACAGATACGCAGTATTTT. Its translation is CASLSEAGSTDTQYF.

Written as DNA, the CDR3 is TGTGCCACGGGGAGGACTAGCGGGAGCCCGGTCAATGAGCAGTTCTTC. It specifies CATGRTSGSPVNEQFF. The gene calls are TRBV10-3 and TRBJ2-1; TRBD2 aligns across 13 bases. Germline V gene data show CDR1 as ENHRY and CDR2 as SYGVKD. The CDR3 length is 16 residues. V dropped 10 bases and J dropped 6; count of bases not matched to a gene: 12.

As to this clone: Within the sample, other DNA sequences also encode this same CDR3. This chain joins TRBV5-1 and TRBJ2-7, with D possibly being TRBD1 (5 bases). Germline loops: CDR1 SGHRS, CDR2 YFSETQ. V was pared by 3 bases and J by 1 base, with 8 bases between. The CDR3 loop spans 13 amino acids. The CDR3 DNA sequence: TGCGCCAGCAGCTGGGGCGTATCCTACGAGCAGTACTTC. This encodes CASSWGVSYEQYF.

The chain is built from TRBV30 and TRBJ1-4, with D perhaps matching TRBD1 (5 bases). Trimming pared 5 bases from V and 7 bases from J, leaving 14 bases between. This CDR3 has 13 amino acids. CDR1 GTSNPN and CDR2 SVGIG come from the germline V gene (reference sequence). The CDR3 nucleotides are TGTGCCTGGGAACAGGTTCGGGGTGAAAAACTGTTTTTT. This translates into CAWEQVRGEKLFF.

This chain joins TRBV5-6 and TRBJ2-3, with D possibly being TRBD2 (6 bases). CDR3 length equals 15 residues. Germline loops: CDR1 SGHDT, CDR2 YYEEEE. Trimming stripped 2 bases from V and 3 bases from J, with 13 bases between. In DNA, the CDR3 is TGTGCCAGCAGCTTTAGGTTTGGGGGGACAGATACGCAGTATTTT. Protein product: CASSFRFGGTDTQYF.

The CDR3 loop is CASRLPGTEKLFF. The CDR3 DNA sequence: TGTGCCAGCAGGCTCCCCGGGACGGAAAAACTGTTTTTT. The chain employs TRBV28 and TRBJ1-4; TRBD1 might be the D (5 bases). The germline V gene has CDR1 MDHEN and CDR2 SYDVKM. Trimming removed 6 bases from V and 8 bases from J, with 13 bases in between. The CDR3 is 13 residues long.

V gene TRBV7-3 combines with J gene TRBJ2-6; D is perhaps TRBD1 (6 bases). This CDR3 has 18 amino acids. CDR1 and CDR2 (germline): SGHTA, FQGTGA. The germline V and J ends were trimmed by 0 bases and 4 bases, with 16 bases remaining between them. CDR3 sequence (DNA): TGTGCCAGCAGCTTAACGATTATCAGGGGATCCGGGGCCAACGTCCTGACTTTC. Its translation: CASSLTIIRGSGANVLTF.

This chain connects TRBV18 to TRBJ2-1; 11 positions agree with TRBD2. This CDR3 spans 18 amino acids. CDR1 is KGHSH and CDR2 is LQKENI in the germline V gene. J lost 0 bases, V lost 2 bases, and 6 bases had no gene match. The CDR3 DNA sequence: TGTGCCAGCTCACCAGGGTCTAGCGGGGGGACCTCCTACAATGAGCAGTTCTTC. Translated, it gives CASSPGSSGGTSYNEQFF. The full variable domain, with the rest looked up from reference TRBV18 and TRBJ2-1, is NAGVMQNPRHLVRRRGQEARLRCSPMKGHSHVYWYRQLPEEGLKFMVYLQKENIIDESGMPKERFSAEFPKEGPSILRIQQVVRGDSAAYFCASSPGSSGGTSYNEQFFGPGTRLTVL.

This clone was recorded a few times. The sample holds other DNA sequences that translate to the same CDR3. CDR3 protein: CASSLADTQYF. For the CDR3, the DNA is TGTGCCAGCAGCTTAGCTGATACGCAGTATTTT. The rearrangement joins TRBV7-9 to TRBJ2-3, with D unresolved. This CDR3 is built from 11 residues. V dropped 0 bases and J dropped 6 bases, with 1 base sitting between them. Germline CDR1 SEHNR, CDR2 FQNEAQ (reference sequence).

The V call is TRBV5-1, the J call TRBJ2-2; 13 bases agree with TRBD2. Germline V lookup: CDR1 SGHRS, CDR2 YFSETQ. This CDR3 is 19 amino acids long. V shed 3 bases, J shed 0 bases, and the junction held 8 bases outside the gene matches. CDR3 amino acids: CASSYWGLAGSSNTGELFF. CDR3 sequence (DNA): TGCGCCAGCAGCTATTGGGGACTAGCGGGAAGCTCGAACACCGGGGAGCTGTTTTTT.